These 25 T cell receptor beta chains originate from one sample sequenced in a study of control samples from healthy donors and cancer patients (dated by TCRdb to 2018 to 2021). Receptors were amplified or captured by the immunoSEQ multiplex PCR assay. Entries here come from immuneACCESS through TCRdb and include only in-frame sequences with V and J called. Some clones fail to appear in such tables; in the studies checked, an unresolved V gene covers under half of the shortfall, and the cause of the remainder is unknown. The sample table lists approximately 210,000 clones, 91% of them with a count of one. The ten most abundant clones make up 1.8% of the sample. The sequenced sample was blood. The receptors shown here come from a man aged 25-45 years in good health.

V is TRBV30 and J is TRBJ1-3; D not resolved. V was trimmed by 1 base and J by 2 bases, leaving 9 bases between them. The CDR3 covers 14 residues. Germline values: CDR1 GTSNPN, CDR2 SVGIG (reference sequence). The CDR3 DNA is TGTGCCTGGAGTGGACTAATCCCTGGAAACACCATATATTTT. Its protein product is CAWSGLIPGNTIYF.

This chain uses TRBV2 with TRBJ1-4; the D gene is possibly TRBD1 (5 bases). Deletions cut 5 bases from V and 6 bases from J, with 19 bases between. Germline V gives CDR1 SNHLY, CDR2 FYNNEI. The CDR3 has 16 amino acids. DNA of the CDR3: TGTGCCAGCAGTCAGGGAAGGGATCTCCTCGATGAAAAACTGTTTTTT. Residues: CASSQGRDLLDEKLFF.

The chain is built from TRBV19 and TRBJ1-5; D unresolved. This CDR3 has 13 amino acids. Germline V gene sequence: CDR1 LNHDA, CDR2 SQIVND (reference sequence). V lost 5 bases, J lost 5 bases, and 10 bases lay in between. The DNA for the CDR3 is TGTGCCAGTAGTCTGGGGTTAGATCAGCCCCAGCATTTT. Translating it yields CASSLGLDQPQHF.

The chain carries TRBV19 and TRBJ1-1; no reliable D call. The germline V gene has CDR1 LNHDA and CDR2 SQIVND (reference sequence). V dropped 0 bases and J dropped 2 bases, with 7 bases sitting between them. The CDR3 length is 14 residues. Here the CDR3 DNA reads TGTGCCAGTAGTATAGACCTGACTAACACTGAAGCTTTCTTT. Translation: CASSIDLTNTEAFF.

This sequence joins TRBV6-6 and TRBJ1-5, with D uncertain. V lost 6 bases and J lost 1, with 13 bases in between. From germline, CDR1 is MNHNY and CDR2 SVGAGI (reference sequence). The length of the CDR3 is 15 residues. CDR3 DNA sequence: TGTGCCAGCAGAGAAAGGTCCAGGAGCAATCAGCCCCAGCATTTT. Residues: CASRERSRSNQPQHF.

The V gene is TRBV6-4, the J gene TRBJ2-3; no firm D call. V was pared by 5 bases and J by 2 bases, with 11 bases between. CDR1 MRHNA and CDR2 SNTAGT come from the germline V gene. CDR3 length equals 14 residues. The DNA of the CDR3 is TGTGCCAGCAGTCCCCTAGGCTCCACAGATACGCAGTATTTT. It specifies CASSPLGSTDTQYF.

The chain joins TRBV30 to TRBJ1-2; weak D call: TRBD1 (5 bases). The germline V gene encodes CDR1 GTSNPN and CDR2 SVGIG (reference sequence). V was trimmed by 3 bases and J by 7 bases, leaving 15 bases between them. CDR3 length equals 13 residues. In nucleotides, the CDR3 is TGTGCCTGGAGCCAACCTGGGGGTGGTGGCTACACCTTC. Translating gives CAWSQPGGGGYTF.

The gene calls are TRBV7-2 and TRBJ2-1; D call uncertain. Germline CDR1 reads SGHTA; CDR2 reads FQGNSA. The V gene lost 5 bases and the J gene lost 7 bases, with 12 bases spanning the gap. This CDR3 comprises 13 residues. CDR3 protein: CASSRTKGNEQFF. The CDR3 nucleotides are TGTGCCAGCAGCCGAACGAAGGGTAATGAGCAGTTCTTC.

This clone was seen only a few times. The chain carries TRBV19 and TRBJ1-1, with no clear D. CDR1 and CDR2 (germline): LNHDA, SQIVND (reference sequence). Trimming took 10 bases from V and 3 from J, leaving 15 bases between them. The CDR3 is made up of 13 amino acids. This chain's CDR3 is CATLGPWDTEAFF. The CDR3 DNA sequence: TGTGCCACCCTGGGCCCTTGGGACACTGAAGCTTTCTTT. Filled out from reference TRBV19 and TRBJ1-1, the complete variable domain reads DGGITQSPKYLFRKEGQNVTLSCEQNLNHDAMYWYRQDPGQGLRLIYYSQIVNDFQKGDIAEGYSVSREKKESFPLTVTSAQKNPTAFYLCATLGPWDTEAFFGQGTRLTVV.

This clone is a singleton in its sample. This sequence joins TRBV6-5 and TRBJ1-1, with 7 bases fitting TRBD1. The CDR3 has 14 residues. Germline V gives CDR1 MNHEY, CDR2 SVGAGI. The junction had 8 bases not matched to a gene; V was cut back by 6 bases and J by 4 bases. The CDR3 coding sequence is TGTGCCAGCAGCGGCACAGGGGTCACCACTGAAGCTTTCTTT. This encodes CASSGTGVTTEAFF.

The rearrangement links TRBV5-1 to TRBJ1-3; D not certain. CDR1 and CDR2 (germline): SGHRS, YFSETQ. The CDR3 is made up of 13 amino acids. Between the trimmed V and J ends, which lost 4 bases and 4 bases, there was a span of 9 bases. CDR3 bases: TGCGCCAGCAGCAGAGACTGGGGAAACACCATATATTTT. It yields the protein CASSRDWGNTIYF.

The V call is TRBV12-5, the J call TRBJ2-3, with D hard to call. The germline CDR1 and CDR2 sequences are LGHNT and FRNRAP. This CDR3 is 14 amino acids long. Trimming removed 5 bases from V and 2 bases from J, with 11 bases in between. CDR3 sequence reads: CASGPMLPTDTQYF. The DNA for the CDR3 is TGTGCTAGTGGTCCTATGTTACCCACAGATACGCAGTATTTT.

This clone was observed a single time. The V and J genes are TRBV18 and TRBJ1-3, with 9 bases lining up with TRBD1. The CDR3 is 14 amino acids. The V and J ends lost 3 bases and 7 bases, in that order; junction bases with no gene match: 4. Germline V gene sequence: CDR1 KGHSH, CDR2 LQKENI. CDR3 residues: CASSPDRGANTIYF. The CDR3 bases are TGTGCCAGCTCACCGGACAGGGGAGCGAACACCATATATTTT.

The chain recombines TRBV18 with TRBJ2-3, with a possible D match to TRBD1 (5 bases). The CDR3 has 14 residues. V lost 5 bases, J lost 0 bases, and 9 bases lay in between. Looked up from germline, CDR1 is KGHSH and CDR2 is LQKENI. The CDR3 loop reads CASSMTVSTDTQYF. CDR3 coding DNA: TGTGCCAGCTCAATGACAGTTAGCACAGATACGCAGTATTTT.

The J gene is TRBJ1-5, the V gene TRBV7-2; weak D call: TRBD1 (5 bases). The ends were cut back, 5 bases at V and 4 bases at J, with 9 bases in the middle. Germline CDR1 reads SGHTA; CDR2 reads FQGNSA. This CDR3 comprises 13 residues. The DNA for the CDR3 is TGTGCCAGCAGCAGACAGCTAAATCAGCCCCAGCATTTT. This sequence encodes CASSRQLNQPQHF.

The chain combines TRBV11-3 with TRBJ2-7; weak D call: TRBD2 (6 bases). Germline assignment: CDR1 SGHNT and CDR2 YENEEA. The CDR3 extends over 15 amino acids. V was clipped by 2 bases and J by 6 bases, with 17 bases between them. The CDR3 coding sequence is TGTGCCAGCAGCTTAACCTCACTAGCAATAGGCGAGCAGTACTTC. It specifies CASSLTSLAIGEQYF.

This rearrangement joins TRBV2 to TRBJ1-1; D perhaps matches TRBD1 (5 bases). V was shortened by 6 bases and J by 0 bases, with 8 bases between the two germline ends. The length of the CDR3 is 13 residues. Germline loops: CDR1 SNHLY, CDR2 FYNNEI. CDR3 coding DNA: TGTGCCAGCAGGGACACTATGAACACTGAAGCTTTCTTT. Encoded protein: CASRDTMNTEAFF.

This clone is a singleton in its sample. CDR3 coding DNA: TGCAGCGTTAAGGGGACCCTCACCGAAAAACTGTTTTTT. Its translation: CSVKGTLTEKLFF. The chain has TRBV29-1 and TRBJ1-4; weak D call: TRBD1 (5 bases). Trimming removed 5 bases from V and 8 bases from J, with 15 bases in between. Germline CDR1 is SQVTM and CDR2 is ANQGSEA. This CDR3 has 13 residues. The entire variable domain, with the rest obtained from reference TRBV29-1 and TRBJ1-4, is as follows: SAVISQKPSRDICQRGTSLTIQCQVDSQVTMMFWYRQQPGQSLTLIATANQGSEATYESGFVIDKFPISRPNLTFSTLTVSNMSPEDSSIYLCSVKGTLTEKLFFGSGTQLSVL.

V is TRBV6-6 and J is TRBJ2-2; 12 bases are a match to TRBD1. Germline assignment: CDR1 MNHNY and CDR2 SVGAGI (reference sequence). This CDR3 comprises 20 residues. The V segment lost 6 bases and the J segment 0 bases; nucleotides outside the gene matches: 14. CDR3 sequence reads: CASSRSGTGGLIANTGELFF. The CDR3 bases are TGTGCCAGCAGCCGATCCGGGACAGGGGGCCTAATCGCGAACACCGGGGAGCTGTTTTTT.

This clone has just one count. CDR3 loop: CASSTQGNEQYF. CDR3 nucleotide sequence: TGTGCCAGCTCAACACAGGGAAACGAGCAGTACTTC. V gene TRBV18 combines with J gene TRBJ2-7, with D perhaps TRBD1 (6 bases). Looked up from germline, CDR1 is KGHSH and CDR2 is LQKENI. The CDR3 runs 12 residues. V was trimmed by 5 bases and J by 5 bases, leaving 10 bases between them.

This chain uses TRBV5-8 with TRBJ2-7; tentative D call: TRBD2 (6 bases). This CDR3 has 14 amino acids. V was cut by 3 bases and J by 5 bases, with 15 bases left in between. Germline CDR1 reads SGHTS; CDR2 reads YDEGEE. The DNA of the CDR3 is TGTGCCAGCAGCTCGGGAGTCTTGAGGGACGAGCAGTACTTC. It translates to CASSSGVLRDEQYF.

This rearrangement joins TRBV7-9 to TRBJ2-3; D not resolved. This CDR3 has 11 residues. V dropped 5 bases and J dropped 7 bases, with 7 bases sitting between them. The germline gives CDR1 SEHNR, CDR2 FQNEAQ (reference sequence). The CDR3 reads CASSPSNTQYF. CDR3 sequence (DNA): TGTGCCAGCAGCCCGAGTAATACGCAGTATTTT.

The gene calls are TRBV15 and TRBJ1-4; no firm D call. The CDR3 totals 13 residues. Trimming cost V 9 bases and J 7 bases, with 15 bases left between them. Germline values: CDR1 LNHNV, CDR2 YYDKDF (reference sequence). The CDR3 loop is CATSRRSSEKLFF. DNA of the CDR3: TGTGCCACTAGTAGGAGGTCGAGTGAAAAACTGTTTTTT.

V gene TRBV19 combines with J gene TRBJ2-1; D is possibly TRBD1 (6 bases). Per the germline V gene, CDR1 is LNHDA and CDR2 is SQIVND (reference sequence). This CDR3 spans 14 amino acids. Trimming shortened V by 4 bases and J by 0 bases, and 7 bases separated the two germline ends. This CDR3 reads CASSNRVSYNEQFF. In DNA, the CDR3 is TGTGCCAGTAGTAACAGGGTCTCCTACAATGAGCAGTTCTTC.

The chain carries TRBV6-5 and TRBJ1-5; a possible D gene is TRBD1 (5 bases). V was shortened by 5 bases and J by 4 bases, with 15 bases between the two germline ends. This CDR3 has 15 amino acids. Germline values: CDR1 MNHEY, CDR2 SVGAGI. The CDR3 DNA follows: TGTGCCAGCAGTACTCGTTCAGGGAGAAATCAGCCCCAGCATTTT. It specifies CASSTRSGRNQPQHF.